The entry below gives a single TCR beta chain sequence along with its context. Its specificity is unknown. Each CDR3 protein gets one entry after TCRdb re-called the 5' RACE reads with MiXCR. Among 250,000 to 350,000 distinct CDR3 sequences listed, around 4.3% were seen once. Trimming took 2 bases from V and 0 from J, leaving 10 bases between them. Germline CDR1 and CDR2: MGHDK and SYGVNS. The CDR3 has 15 residues. The sample belongs to a study of T cells after yellow fever vaccination. Overall study results and limits: Re-detected after boosting: most primary clones, about 96% of CD4 and 75% to 90% of CD8.

The source material was PBMCs, sampled 15 days after the yellow fever booster vaccination. The V and J genes are TRBV25-1 and TRBJ1-2, with D hard to call. This sequence originates from a man aged 18 to 35 who received the YFV17D yellow fever vaccine. This chain's CDR3 is CASSEVGDTNYGYTF. Written as DNA, the CDR3 is TGTGCCAGCAGTGAAGTTGGGGATACTAACTATGGCTACACCTTC.